The text below deals with one TCR beta chain. Trimming took off 1 base at V and 4 bases at J, with 10 bases between the two ends. CDR1 LGHNA and CDR2 YSLEER come from the germline V gene. This CDR3 is built from 14 residues. The sample is drawn from a study of CD8+ T cells in alopecia areata. About the study: Tofacitinib continued for 6 to 18 months and was then withheld for 6 months.

Sequencing relied on a cDNA template that was reverse transcribed from extracted RNA. Assay: immunoSEQ multiplex PCR; the TCRdb copy retains only in-frame clones and omits some. The sample carries 170,000 or so clones, around 63% recorded once. Obtained from alopecia areata patients were lesional scalp punch biopsies along with peripheral blood. The clonotype was recovered from a human donor with alopecia areata. The starting material was CD4+ T cells sorted from blood, obtained at week 0. The gene calls are TRBV4-3 and TRBJ2-5, with a tentative D call TRBD2 (6 bases). The CDR3 DNA reads as TGCGCCAGCAGCCAAGTTCTGGGAGGAGAGACCCAGTACTTC. Its translation: CASSQVLGGETQYF.